The 4 T cell receptor beta chains below were found in one sample sequenced in a study of blood T cells in healthy people across ages. The second PCR ran roughly 6 to 11 cycles with a sample-barcoded 5' primer and J-beta primers. One entry per CDR3 protein results from TCRdb running MiXCR on the 5' RACE reads. The table has hundreds of thousands of distinct CDR3 sequences, under 55% seen once. Sample: blood. The receptors here all came from a man aged 55 to 70 in good health.

This clonotype has only a few counts. The chain recombines TRBV20-1 with TRBJ2-7; 8 nucleotides match TRBD2. J was trimmed by 2 bases and V by 0 bases; bases with no gene match: 6. Germline loops: CDR1 DFQATT, CDR2 SNEGSKA (reference sequence). This CDR3 spans 15 amino acids. For the CDR3, the DNA is TGCAGTGCTAGAGATCGTCTAGCGGGCACCTACGAGCAGTACTTC. It yields the protein CSARDRLAGTYEQYF.

The chain joins TRBV5-1 to TRBJ1-6; TRBD1 aligns across 7 bases. The CDR3 length is 15 residues. Trimming at V came to 3 bases and at J to 7 bases, leaving 7 bases not matched to a gene. Germline V gene sequence: CDR1 SGHRS, CDR2 YFSETQ. The CDR3 loop is CASSSTGAGNSPLHF. For the CDR3, the DNA is TGCGCCAGCAGCTCCACAGGGGCCGGAAATTCACCCCTCCACTTT.

A single count supports this clonotype. V is TRBV6-2 or TRBV6-3 and J is TRBJ2-7, with D perhaps given as TRBD1 or TRBD2 (5 bases each). The CDR3 totals 15 residues. V lost 10 bases and J 3 bases, leaving 22 bases between the germline ends. CDR1 MNHEY and CDR2 SVGEGT come from the germline V gene. In DNA form, the CDR3 reads TGTGCCACACGGTACGGGACCCAGCCCCACTACGAGCAGTACTTC. Protein: CATRYGTQPHYEQYF.

The chain joins TRBV7-2 to TRBJ1-4; D possibly corresponds to TRBD1 (6 bases). Germline CDR1 is SGHTA and CDR2 is FQGNSA. Trimming shortened V by 10 bases and J by 5 bases, and 14 bases separated the two germline ends. This CDR3 region has 13 residues. In DNA form, the CDR3 reads TGTGCCACCAGGGGCCAAGGCAATGAAAAACTGTTTTTT. Amino acids: CATRGQGNEKLFF. The full variable domain, in which reference TRBV7-2 and TRBJ1-4 provide the parts outside the CDR3, is GAGVSQSPSNKVTEKGKDVELRCDPISGHTALYWYRQSLGQGLEFLIYFQGNSAPDKSGLPSDRFSAERTGGSVSTLTIQRTQQEDSAVYLCATRGQGNEKLFFGSGTQLSVL.